Sequencing of this TCR beta chain was carried out in a study of T-cell memory formation after mild COVID-19. This clonotype was detected only a few times. TCRdb called the 5' RACE reads again in MiXCR, with one record for every CDR3 protein. The table includes approximately 410,000 distinct CDR3 sequences, more than 20% detected once. Germline V gene data show CDR1 as SGHRS and CDR2 as YFSETQ. J was trimmed by 0 bases and V by 4 bases; bases with no gene match: 11. This CDR3 spans 17 amino acids. Specimen: PBMCs or a T cell subset sorted from them (not recorded which). This TCR was sampled from an adult woman who had mild COVID-19 (a few samples of this study predate the infection). Cell type and time point are not known. This sequence joins TRBV5-1 and TRBJ2-3, with 7 positions matching TRBD2. The chain's CDR3 is CASSPGVGSGSTDTQYF. The CDR3 DNA is TGCGCCAGCAGCCCCGGTGTTGGTAGCGGGAGCACAGATACGCAGTATTTT.